Below, 32 T cell receptor beta chains from the same sample are listed, as sequenced in a study of T cells after yellow fever vaccination. From the 5' RACE reads, TCRdb called clonotypes with MiXCR, one entry per CDR3 protein. The profile covers roughly 520,000 distinct CDR3 sequences, with about a fifth appearing a single time and around 17% taken by the ten largest. Sequencing used PBMCs, obtained 20 to 25 days after the first yellow fever vaccination. These receptors were taken from a young man who received the YFV17D yellow fever vaccine.

This clonotype was counted a few times. This chain connects TRBV7-2 to TRBJ2-1, with 10 bases lining up with TRBD1. With 5 bases clipped from V and 2 bases from J, the junction kept 9 bases outside the gene matches. The CDR3 extends over 17 amino acids. Per the germline V gene, CDR1 is SGHTA and CDR2 is FQGNSA. The CDR3 reads CASSHGDRGPPYNEQFF. CDR3 coding DNA: TGTGCCAGCAGCCATGGGGACAGGGGCCCCCCCTACAATGAGCAGTTCTTC.

This clonotype was seen only a few times. This chain uses TRBV2 with TRBJ1-1; D is perhaps TRBD1 (6 bases). In germline, CDR1 is SNHLY, CDR2 FYNNEI. This CDR3 is 13 amino acids long. The V gene lost 9 bases and the J gene lost 1 base, with 12 bases spanning the gap. This CDR3 is CARTGMGNTEAFF. CDR3 DNA: TGTGCCAGAACAGGGATGGGGAACACTGAAGCTTTCTTT.

This clonotype turned up a few times. The gene calls are TRBV23-1 and TRBJ2-7, with D perhaps matching TRBD2 (7 bases). TRBV23-1 is an open reading frame whose function is uncertain. V was cut by 4 bases and J by 7 bases, with 23 bases left in between. The CDR3 has 16 amino acids. CDR3 region: CASSRSGTSEEREQYF. DNA for the CDR3: TGCGCCAGCAGTCGCAGCGGGACATCAGAGGAGCGGGAGCAGTACTTC.

The chain has TRBV19 and TRBJ2-2; no firm D call. Germline CDR1 is LNHDA and CDR2 is SQIVND (reference sequence). The CDR3 consists of 13 residues. The V gene lost 8 bases and the J gene lost 4 bases, with 11 bases spanning the gap. Here the CDR3 DNA reads TGTGCCAGTCTTCCGAACCCCACCGGGGAGCTGTTTTTT. This translates into CASLPNPTGELFF.

V and J are TRBV6-2 or TRBV6-3 and TRBJ2-3, with D tentatively TRBD2 (6 bases). The CDR3 loop spans 16 amino acids. The ends were cut back, 7 bases at V and 3 bases at J, with 20 bases in the middle. Germline CDR1 and CDR2: MNHEY and SVGEGT. The CDR3 DNA reads TGTGCCAGCAAGATGGGAGGTAGGGGCTTTACAGATACGCAGTATTTT. This gives the protein CASKMGGRGFTDTQYF.

In its sample, this clonotype was seen a few times. This rearrangement joins TRBV3-1 to TRBJ1-1; D gene ambiguous. The CDR3 extends over 13 amino acids. Per the germline V gene, CDR1 is LGHDT and CDR2 is YNNKEL (reference sequence). Trimming pared 5 bases from V and 3 bases from J, leaving 10 bases between. CDR3 sequence reads: CASSSDGDTEAFF. Written as DNA, the CDR3 is TGTGCCAGCAGCTCCGACGGTGACACTGAAGCTTTCTTT.

The rearrangement uses TRBV5-6 and TRBJ1-2; no firm D call. The CDR3 runs to 14 residues. Germline CDR1 SGHDT, CDR2 YYEEEE. V gave up 0 bases and J gave up 0 bases, with 6 bases separating them. CDR3 DNA: TGTGCCAGCAGCTTGGGCAGTCCTAACTATGGCTACACCTTC. Its protein is CASSLGSPNYGYTF.

The CDR3 DNA reads as TGTGCCAGCAGTTACCCCCCGGGGGCGGACACCGGGGAGCTGTTTTTT. This gives the protein CASSYPPGADTGELFF. The rearrangement uses TRBV6-5 and TRBJ2-2; D might be TRBD1 or TRBD2, each matching 6 bases. The germline gives CDR1 MNHEY, CDR2 SVGAGI. The CDR3 sequence is 16 residues long. Between the trimmed V and J ends, which lost 2 bases and 3 bases, there was a span of 13 bases.

In its sample, this clonotype was seen a few times. This chain joins TRBV7-2 and TRBJ2-7, with a possible D match to TRBD2 (6 bases). CDR1 and CDR2 (germline): SGHTA, FQGNSA. There are 14 residues in the CDR3. Trimming pared 0 bases from V and 3 bases from J, leaving 9 bases between. CDR3 region: CASSLAGLSYEQYF. The CDR3 coding sequence is TGTGCCAGCAGCTTAGCGGGACTGAGCTACGAGCAGTACTTC.

This clonotype was counted only a few times. The chain employs TRBV5-1 and TRBJ2-3, with no clear D. The V gene's germline CDR1 is SGHRS and CDR2 YFSETQ. The CDR3 has 15 residues. Trimming took off 0 bases at V and 0 bases at J, with 8 bases between the two ends. The CDR3 loop is CASSLGRISTDTQYF. CDR3 DNA: TGCGCCAGCAGCTTGGGACGGATTAGCACAGATACGCAGTATTTT.

V gene TRBV7-2 combines with J gene TRBJ1-4; TRBD1 agrees at 10 bases. The CDR3 extends over 16 amino acids. Unmatched junction bases numbered 6, after V lost 5 bases and J lost 3 bases. Germline V gives CDR1 SGHTA, CDR2 FQGNSA. The chain's CDR3 is CASSRTGGGANEKLFF. The CDR3 nucleotides read TGTGCCAGCAGCCGGACAGGGGGTGGTGCTAATGAAAAACTGTTTTTT.

There are many counts of this clonotype. The rearrangement links TRBV5-1 to TRBJ2-5; no reliable D call. Trimming shortened V by 4 bases and J by 2 bases, and 12 bases separated the two germline ends. CDR1 and CDR2 (germline): SGHRS, YFSETQ. The CDR3 covers 14 residues. CDR3 residues: CASSVGSIQETQYF. The CDR3 DNA sequence: TGCGCCAGCAGCGTGGGCTCTATACAAGAGACCCAGTACTTC.

The CDR3 sequence is CASSLVRELFF. The CDR3 region has the DNA TGTGCCAGCAGTTTGGTCAGGGAGCTGTTTTTT. The rearrangement uses TRBV6-6 and TRBJ2-2, with D hard to call. Germline V gene data show CDR1 as MNHNY and CDR2 as SVGAGI (reference sequence). V was clipped by 4 bases and J by 9 bases, with 6 bases between them. CDR3 length equals 11 residues.

The chain joins TRBV7-9 to TRBJ2-5; D unclear. The CDR3 loop spans 15 amino acids. Between the trimmed V and J ends, which lost 4 bases and 1 base, there was a span of 13 bases. Germline CDR1 SEHNR, CDR2 FQNEAQ (reference sequence). Here the CDR3 reads CASSSFIPTQETQYF. CDR3 nucleotide sequence: TGTGCCAGCAGCTCGTTCATTCCCACCCAAGAGACCCAGTACTTC.

The chain has TRBV4-3 and TRBJ2-3; D may be TRBD1 (5 bases). The germline CDR1 and CDR2 sequences are LGHNA and YSLEER. V lost 4 bases and J lost 3, with 14 bases in between. This CDR3 comprises 15 residues. The chain's CDR3 is CASSLGRGRTDTQYF. The DNA for the CDR3 is TGCGCCAGCAGCCTCGGAAGGGGCAGAACAGATACGCAGTATTTT.

The chain joins TRBV20-1 to TRBJ1-2; D perhaps matches TRBD1 (5 bases). Germline assignment: CDR1 DFQATT and CDR2 SNEGSKA (reference sequence). Trimming took 6 bases from V and 1 from J, leaving 15 bases between them. This CDR3 comprises 14 residues. The CDR3 coding sequence is TGCAGTGCGTTTGCTGGGGGAGGTAACTATGGCTACACCTTC. Its protein product is CSAFAGGGNYGYTF.

The CDR3 DNA reads TGTGCCAGCGGACCATCGGGCGGGGATGAAGCTTTCTTT. Translating it yields CASGPSGGDEAFF. V usage is TRBV5-5 and J usage is TRBJ1-1; D ambiguous. Germline CDR1 SGHKS, CDR2 YYEKEE (reference sequence). The CDR3 runs 13 residues. Trimming shortened V by 7 bases and J by 7 bases, and 17 bases separated the two germline ends.

The chain is built from TRBV20-1 and TRBJ2-5; a weak D match, TRBD1 (5 bases). Germline CDR1 is DFQATT and CDR2 is SNEGSKA (reference sequence). Trimming left V 7 bases short and J 2 bases short, with 8 bases between. The CDR3 sequence is 11 residues long. CDR3 sequence (DNA): TGCAGTGGGGCAGGGCAAGAGACCCAGTACTTC. It translates to CSGAGQETQYF.

The CDR3 bases are TGTGCCAGCAGCTTAGCTCCAGCCTCTTCTCAGCCTACGCAGTATTTT. This sequence encodes CASSLAPASSQPTQYF. J is TRBJ2-3 and V is TRBV7-2, with no clear D. The CDR3 totals 16 residues. Per germline, CDR1 SGHTA and CDR2 FQGNSA. V was trimmed by 0 bases and J by 8 bases, leaving 18 bases between them.

The chain recombines TRBV30 with TRBJ1-2, with 8 positions matching TRBD1. The CDR3 has 15 amino acids. Germline CDR1 is GTSNPN and CDR2 is SVGIG (reference sequence). V gave up 3 bases and J gave up 2 bases; unmatched junction bases: 8. The CDR3 sequence: CAWRYQGARNYGYTF. CDR3 in DNA: TGTGCCTGGAGGTACCAGGGGGCGAGAAACTATGGCTACACCTTC.

This clonotype has more than one count but fewer than ten. The chain recombines TRBV3-1 with TRBJ1-1; no clear D. The CDR3 totals 13 residues. Trimming left V 10 bases short and J 3 bases short, with 15 bases between. CDR1 and CDR2 from the germline V gene are LGHDT and YNNKEL (reference sequence). The CDR3 bases are TGTGCCACCACAATGGGGAGACACACTGAAGCTTTCTTT. Translation: CATTMGRHTEAFF.

The chain links TRBV5-5 to TRBJ2-5, with D possibly TRBD2 on 6 matching bases. V was clipped by 4 bases and J by 5 bases, with 12 bases between them. Germline V gene data show CDR1 as SGHKS and CDR2 as YYEKEE (reference sequence). The CDR3 spans 13 residues. The DNA for the CDR3 is TGTGCCAGCAGCCAACTAGCTAGGGAGACCCAGTACTTC. Protein: CASSQLARETQYF.

This clonotype was seen only a few times. V usage is TRBV20-1 and J usage is TRBJ2-1, with 8 nucleotides matching TRBD1. The CDR3 sequence is 14 residues long. The germline CDR1 and CDR2 sequences are DFQATT and SNEGSKA (reference sequence). After removal of 6 bases from V and 2 bases from J, the junction contained 6 bases not matched to a gene. The CDR3 sequence is CSARTGFPYNEQFF. In DNA form, the CDR3 reads TGCAGTGCCCGGACAGGGTTCCCCTACAATGAGCAGTTCTTC.

The chain uses TRBV4-2 and TRBJ2-4; 10 bases line up with TRBD1. This CDR3 has 17 amino acids. The trim removed 3 bases at V and 4 bases at J, leaving 9 bases unmatched. The V gene's germline CDR1 is LGHNA and CDR2 YNFKEQ. CDR3 DNA: TGTGCCAGCAGCCAGACCGGGACAGGGGTACCAAAAAACATTCAGTACTTC. This codes for CASSQTGTGVPKNIQYF.

The chain is built from TRBV25-1 and TRBJ2-1; D ambiguous. Trimming removed 3 bases at V and 9 bases at J, with 9 bases between. This CDR3 is 12 amino acids long. From germline, CDR1 is MGHDK and CDR2 SYGVNS. The CDR3 bases are TGTGCCAGCAGTGAGCCCACGCTTGAGCAGTTCTTC. Translation gives CASSEPTLEQFF.

The chain uses TRBV12-3 or TRBV12-4 and TRBJ2-1; 10 bases line up with TRBD2. The V gene end was trimmed by 5 bases and the J gene end by 6 bases; junction bases not matched to a gene: 7. The CDR3 extends over 15 amino acids. The CDR3 loop reads CASSRTSGYVNEQFF. DNA of the CDR3: TGTGCCAGCAGTCGGACTAGCGGATACGTCAATGAGCAGTTCTTC.

In this sample, this clonotype turned up many times. The J gene is TRBJ2-3, the V gene TRBV29-1, with 7 bases identical to TRBD1. Germline lookup yields CDR1 SQVTM and CDR2 ANQGSEA. V lost 1 base, J lost 2 bases, and 9 bases stayed unmatched. The CDR3 extends over 16 amino acids. The CDR3 loop reads CSVEVWGKGATDTQYF. The CDR3 coding sequence is TGCAGCGTTGAAGTCTGGGGGAAGGGGGCCACAGATACGCAGTATTTT.

This chain connects TRBV5-1 to TRBJ2-3; D is undetermined. Trimming pared 3 bases from V and 6 bases from J, leaving 8 bases between. CDR1 and CDR2 from the germline V gene are SGHRS and YFSETQ. The CDR3 spans 12 residues. The CDR3, as DNA: TGCGCCAGCAGCTACCGTCCGGATACGCAGTATTTT. Amino acids: CASSYRPDTQYF.

This clonotype turned up a few times. The chain joins TRBV11-2 to TRBJ2-3; no clear D gene. Germline lookup yields CDR1 SGHAT and CDR2 FQNNGV. The CDR3 extends over 14 amino acids. Trimming removed 1 base from V and 4 bases from J, with 9 bases in between. CDR3 in amino acids: CASSLGLGPDTQYF. The CDR3 coding sequence is TGTGCCAGCAGCTTAGGGCTAGGTCCAGATACGCAGTATTTT. The variable domain in full, with the rest retrieved from reference TRBV11-2 and TRBJ2-3, is EAGVAQSPRYKIIEKRQSVAFWCNPISGHATLYWYQQILGQGPKLLIQFQNNGVVDDSQLPKDRFSAERLKGVDSTLKIQPAKLEDSAVYLCASSLGLGPDTQYFGPGTRLTVL.

This clonotype was seen more than once but under ten times. In DNA form, the CDR3 reads TGCAGTGCTAGAGATTGGGTACCTAATTCACCCCTCCACTTT. Translated, it gives CSARDWVPNSPLHF. The chain carries TRBV20-1 and TRBJ1-6, with D uncertain. This CDR3 has 14 residues. Trimming removed 0 bases from V and 6 bases from J, with 9 bases in between. CDR1 is DFQATT and CDR2 is SNEGSKA in the germline V gene (reference sequence).

This clonotype was detected a few times. The chain combines TRBV5-1 with TRBJ2-1; D might be TRBD1 (6 bases). The V and J ends lost 4 bases and 4 bases respectively, with 15 bases between them. Germline V gives CDR1 SGHRS, CDR2 YFSETQ. This CDR3 contains 15 residues. The CDR3 spells CASSADDRRYNEQFF. CDR3 nucleotide sequence: TGCGCCAGCAGCGCCGACGACAGGAGATACAATGAGCAGTTCTTC.

The rearrangement joins TRBV14 to TRBJ1-3; D is undetermined. V was cut by 0 bases and J by 3 bases, with 9 bases left in between. CDR1 is SGHDN, CDR2 FVKESK, per germline. The CDR3 covers 15 residues. CDR3 sequence reads: CASSQEPPDGNTIYF. DNA of the CDR3: TGTGCCAGCAGCCAAGAGCCCCCGGATGGAAACACCATATATTTT.